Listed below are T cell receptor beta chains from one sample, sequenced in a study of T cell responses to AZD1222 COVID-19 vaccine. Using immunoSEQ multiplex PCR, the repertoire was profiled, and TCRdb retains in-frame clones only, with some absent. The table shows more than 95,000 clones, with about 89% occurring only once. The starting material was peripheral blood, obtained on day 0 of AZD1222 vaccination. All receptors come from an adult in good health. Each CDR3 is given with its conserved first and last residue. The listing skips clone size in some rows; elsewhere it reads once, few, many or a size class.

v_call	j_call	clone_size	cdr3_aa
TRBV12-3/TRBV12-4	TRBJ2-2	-	CASSLAGAGELFF
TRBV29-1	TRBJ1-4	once	CSVVASGATNEKLFF
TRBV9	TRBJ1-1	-	CASTSGTWDTEAFF
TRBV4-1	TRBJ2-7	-	CASSQDGGPVMQQYF
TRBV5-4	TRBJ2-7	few	CASSLGFEKSYEQYF
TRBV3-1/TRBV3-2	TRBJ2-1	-	CASSQGPGEQFF
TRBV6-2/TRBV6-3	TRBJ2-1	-	CASSYPWGGEQFF
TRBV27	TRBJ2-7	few	CASRTGGGSGRKGNEQYF
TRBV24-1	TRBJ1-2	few	CATSDDRERYGYTF
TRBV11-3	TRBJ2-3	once	CASSLRGDTDTQYF
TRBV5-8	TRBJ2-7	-	CASSPGVTGGAYEQYF
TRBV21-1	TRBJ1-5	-	CASSKIGQGMDQPQHF
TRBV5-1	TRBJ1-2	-	CASSPDSNYGYTF
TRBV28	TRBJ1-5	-	CASSPGTPHQPQHF
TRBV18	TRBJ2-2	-	CASSSGTDGAGELFF
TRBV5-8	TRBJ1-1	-	CASSLFGRANTEAFF
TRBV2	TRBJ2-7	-	CASSQETGLGYEQYF
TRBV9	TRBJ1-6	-	CASSVDWWEGTANSPLHF
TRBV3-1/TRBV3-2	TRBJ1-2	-	CASSQVSRSGGYTF
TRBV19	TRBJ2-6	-	CASSIFGWLSGDPSGANVLTF
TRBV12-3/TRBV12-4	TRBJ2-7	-	CASSPGWGGEQYF
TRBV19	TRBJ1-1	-	CASRPRPTVSTEAFF
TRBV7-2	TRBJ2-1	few	CASSLAGRGEPFF
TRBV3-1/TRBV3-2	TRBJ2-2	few	CASSQEGHSPGELFF
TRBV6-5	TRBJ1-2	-	CASSSYDRDYTF
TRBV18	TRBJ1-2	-	CASSPRDSGTGFRGYTF
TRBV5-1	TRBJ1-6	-	CASSLGVGTGVNSPLHF
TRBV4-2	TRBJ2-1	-	CASSQDGSRSHNEQFF
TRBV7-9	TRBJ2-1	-	CASSLSGEGEQFF
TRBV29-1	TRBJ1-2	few	CSAPGESGYTF
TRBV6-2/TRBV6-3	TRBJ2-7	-	CASSSFRQGGSYEQYF
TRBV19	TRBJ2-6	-	CASSIRQGLSSGANVLTF
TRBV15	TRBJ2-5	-	CATSRARGEQETQYF